A selection of T cell receptor beta chains follows, all from one sample in a study of T cell responses to AZD1222 COVID-19 vaccine. Method: immunoSEQ multiplex PCR; TCRdb's copy keeps in-frame clones and lacks some. The data show approximately 120,000 clones, around 89% seen once. The source was peripheral blood, collected on day 0 of MenACWY control vaccination. Every receptor here comes from an adult in good health. The CDR3 runs from the conserved cysteine through the conserved F or W. The order of the fields is J gene, clone size, D gene, V gene, CDR3 DNA, CDR3 protein. A D gene is named only where the DNA matches it firmly. Expanded clones get a size class; other rows say once, few or many, or leave the size out.

j_gene: TRBJ1-1; abundance: -; d_gene: TRBD1; v_gene: TRBV9; CDR3nt: TGTGCCAGCAGCGTAGTATCAGGGGGGAACACTGAAGCTTTCTTT; CDR3aa: CASSVVSGGNTEAFF
j_gene: TRBJ1-5; abundance: -; d_gene: -; v_gene: TRBV3-1/TRBV3-2; CDR3nt: TGTGCCAGCAGCCAAGTCAATCAGCCCCAGCATTTT; CDR3aa: CASSQVNQPQHF
j_gene: TRBJ2-2; abundance: -; d_gene: TRBD2; v_gene: TRBV27; CDR3nt: TGTGCCAGCAGTTTAGTGGGCGTGGGAGGGCCGACCGGGGAGCTGTTTTTT; CDR3aa: CASSLVGVGGPTGELFF
j_gene: TRBJ2-1; abundance: -; d_gene: -; v_gene: TRBV7-9; CDR3nt: TGTGCCAGCGCGGTTTTGGAGGGCTACAATGAGCAGTTCTTC; CDR3aa: CASAVLEGYNEQFF
j_gene: TRBJ2-3; abundance: -; d_gene: -; v_gene: TRBV19; CDR3nt: TGTGCCAGTAGTCTCGGGACCGACACAGATACGCAGTATTTT; CDR3aa: CASSLGTDTDTQYF
j_gene: TRBJ2-4; abundance: once; d_gene: -; v_gene: TRBV29-1; CDR3nt: TGCAGCGTTCGGACCGACAGTTCCAAAAACATTCAGTACTTC; CDR3aa: CSVRTDSSKNIQYF
j_gene: TRBJ2-7; abundance: -; d_gene: TRBD2; v_gene: TRBV20-1; CDR3nt: TGCAGTGCTAGTGAGTTGTGGGAGGGCCTTGAGGAGCAGTACTTC; CDR3aa: CSASELWEGLEEQYF
j_gene: TRBJ2-1; abundance: -; d_gene: -; v_gene: TRBV4-1; CDR3nt: TGCGCCAGCAGCCAAGAAACAGGGAGCTCCTACAATGAGCAGTTCTTC; CDR3aa: CASSQETGSSYNEQFF
j_gene: TRBJ2-3; abundance: -; d_gene: -; v_gene: TRBV9; CDR3nt: TGTGCCAGCAGCGTCCAAGGCACAGATACGCAGTATTTT; CDR3aa: CASSVQGTDTQYF
j_gene: TRBJ2-7; abundance: -; d_gene: TRBD1; v_gene: TRBV7-9; CDR3nt: TGTGCCAGCAGCGTGCCTCCGGGACAGGGTACCTACGAGCAGTACTTC; CDR3aa: CASSVPPGQGTYEQYF
j_gene: TRBJ2-7; abundance: -; d_gene: -; v_gene: TRBV29-1; CDR3nt: TGCAGCGTAGGGACATTGGGCCTCGAGCAGTACTTC; CDR3aa: CSVGTLGLEQYF
j_gene: TRBJ1-5; abundance: -; d_gene: -; v_gene: TRBV27; CDR3nt: TGTGCCAGCAGTTTTGGGGTCAATCAGCCCCAGCATTTT; CDR3aa: CASSFGVNQPQHF
j_gene: TRBJ2-3; abundance: -; d_gene: -; v_gene: TRBV27; CDR3nt: TGTGCCAGCAGTTTTTCCTCCACAGATACGCAGTATTTT; CDR3aa: CASSFSSTDTQYF
j_gene: TRBJ2-3; abundance: once; d_gene: -; v_gene: TRBV11-3; CDR3nt: TGTGCCAGCAGCCCCTTCGGCACAGATACGCAGTATTTT; CDR3aa: CASSPFGTDTQYF
j_gene: TRBJ2-1; abundance: -; d_gene: TRBD1; v_gene: TRBV7-9; CDR3nt: TGTGCCAGCAGCTCGCGACCTCGACCGCCCCGACAGGGTGGCAATGAGCAGTTCTTC; CDR3aa: CASSSRPRPPRQGGNEQFF
j_gene: TRBJ1-1; abundance: -; d_gene: TRBD1; v_gene: TRBV7-2; CDR3nt: TGTGCCAGCAGCCGACAGGGGAACACTGAAGCTTTCTTT; CDR3aa: CASSRQGNTEAFF
j_gene: TRBJ1-5; abundance: -; d_gene: TRBD1; v_gene: TRBV5-1; CDR3nt: TGCGCCAGCGCCAAGGACAGGGCAGGTCAGCCCCAGCATTTT; CDR3aa: CASAKDRAGQPQHF
j_gene: TRBJ1-2; abundance: -; d_gene: -; v_gene: TRBV30; CDR3nt: TGTGCCTGGAGTGTCCCCGGCAGGGGTTGGTATGGCTACACCTTC; CDR3aa: CAWSVPGRGWYGYTF
j_gene: TRBJ1-6; abundance: -; d_gene: -; v_gene: TRBV12-5; CDR3nt: TGTGCTAGTGGTTTGACAACAGGGACGGGCAGTTCACCCCTCCACTTT; CDR3aa: CASGLTTGTGSSPLHF
j_gene: TRBJ1-2; abundance: -; d_gene: -; v_gene: TRBV7-5; CDR3nt: TGTGCCAGAAGCTTATTTCCAGGGTTGTTTGACTATGGCTACACCTTC; CDR3aa: CARSLFPGLFDYGYTF
j_gene: TRBJ2-7; abundance: -; d_gene: -; v_gene: TRBV6-5; CDR3nt: TGTGCCAGCAGTTACGGCTCCTGGGGCGAGCAGTACTTC; CDR3aa: CASSYGSWGEQYF
j_gene: TRBJ1-2; abundance: -; d_gene: -; v_gene: TRBV6-6; CDR3nt: TGTGCCAGCACTTCCACGGGGCACTATGGCTACACCTTC; CDR3aa: CASTSTGHYGYTF
j_gene: TRBJ2-7; abundance: few; d_gene: TRBD2; v_gene: TRBV5-4; CDR3nt: TGTGCCAGCAGCTTGGAGGGAGGGGACTACGAGCAGTACTTC; CDR3aa: CASSLEGGDYEQYF
j_gene: TRBJ2-7; abundance: -; d_gene: -; v_gene: TRBV3-1/TRBV3-2; CDR3nt: TGTGCCAGCAGCCATAGGGGGGACGAGCAGTACTTC; CDR3aa: CASSHRGDEQYF
j_gene: TRBJ1-5; abundance: once; d_gene: -; v_gene: TRBV9; CDR3nt: TGTGCCAGCAGCGTAGGTGGGGTTCAGCTCCAGCATTTT; CDR3aa: CASSVGGVQLQHF
j_gene: TRBJ2-7; abundance: -; d_gene: -; v_gene: TRBV7-9; CDR3nt: TGTGCCAGCAGCTTAGCTCGGGCCTACGAGCAGTACTTC; CDR3aa: CASSLARAYEQYF
j_gene: TRBJ2-1; abundance: -; d_gene: -; v_gene: TRBV4-1; CDR3nt: TGCGCCAGCAGCCAGCTACTTACGGGACCCTACTCCTACAATGAGCAGTTCTTC; CDR3aa: CASSQLLTGPYSYNEQFF
j_gene: TRBJ1-5; abundance: -; d_gene: -; v_gene: TRBV6-1; CDR3nt: TGTGCCAGCAGTGACCCGCCGCAGCCCCAGCATTTT; CDR3aa: CASSDPPQPQHF
j_gene: TRBJ1-6; abundance: -; d_gene: TRBD1; v_gene: TRBV5-8; CDR3nt: TGTGCCAGCAGCTTGGCCGGTACGGGACAGAGGAATTCACCCCTCCACTTT; CDR3aa: CASSLAGTGQRNSPLHF
j_gene: TRBJ1-2; abundance: -; d_gene: -; v_gene: TRBV19; CDR3nt: TGTGCCAGTAGCACCTCAGGGGTCTATGGCTACACCTTC; CDR3aa: CASSTSGVYGYTF
j_gene: TRBJ2-5; abundance: -; d_gene: -; v_gene: TRBV11-2; CDR3nt: TGTGCCAGCAGCTGGACACCGGGAGAGACCCAGTACTTC; CDR3aa: CASSWTPGETQYF
j_gene: TRBJ1-2; abundance: -; d_gene: -; v_gene: TRBV9; CDR3nt: TGTGCCAGCAGCGTAGACCCCGGGGGGGGAGGCTATGGCTACACCTTC; CDR3aa: CASSVDPGGGGYGYTF
j_gene: TRBJ2-3; abundance: -; d_gene: TRBD2; v_gene: TRBV5-4; CDR3nt: TGTGCCAGCAGCTTGACAGCGGGAGCGGGTGGAGATACGCAGTATTTT; CDR3aa: CASSLTAGAGGDTQYF
j_gene: TRBJ2-1; abundance: -; d_gene: TRBD2; v_gene: TRBV5-6; CDR3nt: TGTGCCAGCAGCTTAAGGGAGGGCCGAAATGAGCAGTTCTTC; CDR3aa: CASSLREGRNEQFF
j_gene: TRBJ2-2; abundance: -; d_gene: -; v_gene: TRBV27; CDR3nt: TGTGCCAGCAGTCCGCTCGACACCGGGGAGCTGTTTTTT; CDR3aa: CASSPLDTGELFF
j_gene: TRBJ1-3; abundance: once; d_gene: -; v_gene: TRBV6-1; CDR3nt: TGTGCCAGCAGTGAAGGAATTATTTTGGCGGATGTCTCTGGAAACACCATATATTTT; CDR3aa: CASSEGIILADVSGNTIYF
j_gene: TRBJ1-2; abundance: -; d_gene: -; v_gene: TRBV30; CDR3nt: TGTGCCTGGAGGGTCGGGGGACCCTATGGCTACACCTTC; CDR3aa: CAWRVGGPYGYTF
j_gene: TRBJ1-3; abundance: -; d_gene: -; v_gene: TRBV19; CDR3nt: TGTGCCAGTAGGAGGGGCTCTGGAAACACCATATATTTT; CDR3aa: CASRRGSGNTIYF
j_gene: TRBJ2-5; abundance: -; d_gene: TRBD1; v_gene: TRBV18; CDR3nt: TGTGCCAGCTCACTTGGGACAGGGTCGGAGACCCAGTACTTC; CDR3aa: CASSLGTGSETQYF
j_gene: TRBJ2-7; abundance: -; d_gene: -; v_gene: TRBV18; CDR3nt: TGTGCCAGCTCACCGGGGACCTATGAGCAGTACTTC; CDR3aa: CASSPGTYEQYF
j_gene: TRBJ1-6; abundance: -; d_gene: -; v_gene: TRBV5-6; CDR3nt: TGTGCCAGCAGCTTCGGGGTAAATAATTCACCCCTCCACTTT; CDR3aa: CASSFGVNNSPLHF
j_gene: TRBJ1-2; abundance: -; d_gene: TRBD1; v_gene: TRBV27; CDR3nt: TGTGCCAGCAGCCCAACTCCCGGACAGGGTTATCCCGTAGGCTACACCTTC; CDR3aa: CASSPTPGQGYPVGYTF
j_gene: TRBJ2-2; abundance: -; d_gene: TRBD2; v_gene: TRBV7-9; CDR3nt: TGTGCCAGCAGCTTCGGGACTAGCGGGATGAACACCGGGGAGCTGTTTTTT; CDR3aa: CASSFGTSGMNTGELFF
j_gene: TRBJ2-7; abundance: -; d_gene: -; v_gene: TRBV5-1; CDR3nt: TGCGCCAGCAGCTCGGCCCCGACAGTGGGGTACGAGCAGTACTTC; CDR3aa: CASSSAPTVGYEQYF
j_gene: TRBJ2-1; abundance: -; d_gene: -; v_gene: TRBV3-1/TRBV3-2; CDR3nt: TGTGCCAGCAGCCATATTACCGATGAGCAGTTCTTC; CDR3aa: CASSHITDEQFF
j_gene: TRBJ2-7; abundance: -; d_gene: TRBD2; v_gene: TRBV3-1/TRBV3-2; CDR3nt: TGTGCCAGCAGCCAGATTAGCGGGCTTAAACCGTACGAGCAGTACTTC; CDR3aa: CASSQISGLKPYEQYF
j_gene: TRBJ2-2; abundance: -; d_gene: -; v_gene: TRBV6-2/TRBV6-3; CDR3nt: TGTGCCAGCAGTTATATACAGGGACAAGCAGGGGAGCTGTTTTTT; CDR3aa: CASSYIQGQAGELFF
j_gene: TRBJ2-3; abundance: once; d_gene: -; v_gene: TRBV6-5; CDR3nt: TGTGCCAGCAGCAATACAGGGCCAGATACGCAGTATTTT; CDR3aa: CASSNTGPDTQYF
j_gene: TRBJ2-5; abundance: -; d_gene: TRBD2; v_gene: TRBV30; CDR3nt: TGTGCCTGGAGGCCCCCTGGGACTACCCGATCGCCCCAGTACTTC; CDR3aa: CAWRPPGTTRSPQYF
j_gene: TRBJ1-1; abundance: -; d_gene: -; v_gene: TRBV14; CDR3nt: TGTGCCAGCAGCCTAGAGGGCTTGGTTGAAGCTTTCTTT; CDR3aa: CASSLEGLVEAFF
j_gene: TRBJ1-2; abundance: -; d_gene: TRBD1; v_gene: TRBV4-2; CDR3nt: TGTGCCAGCAGCCAACGCTCGTTACAGGGGATCTATGGCTACACCTTC; CDR3aa: CASSQRSLQGIYGYTF
j_gene: TRBJ2-7; abundance: -; d_gene: TRBD2; v_gene: TRBV11-2; CDR3nt: TGTGCCAGCAGCGGGAGGGAGTTGGGGGAGCAGTACTTC; CDR3aa: CASSGRELGEQYF
j_gene: TRBJ2-7; abundance: -; d_gene: TRBD2; v_gene: TRBV30; CDR3nt: TGTGCCTGGAGTACTAGCGGGGGCGCCTACGAGCAGTACTTC; CDR3aa: CAWSTSGGAYEQYF
j_gene: TRBJ2-3; abundance: few; d_gene: -; v_gene: TRBV27; CDR3nt: TGTGCCAGCGTAGCGCACGGAAGGGATACGCAGTATTTT; CDR3aa: CASVAHGRDTQYF
j_gene: TRBJ1-5; abundance: few; d_gene: -; v_gene: TRBV11-2; CDR3nt: TGTGCCAGCAGCCCCCGCGGGGGACAGCCCCAGCATTTT; CDR3aa: CASSPRGGQPQHF
j_gene: TRBJ2-1; abundance: -; d_gene: TRBD1; v_gene: TRBV5-6; CDR3nt: TGTGCCAGCAGCTTACCGGGACAGGGTATGGTGGGTGAGCAGTTCTTC; CDR3aa: CASSLPGQGMVGEQFF
j_gene: TRBJ1-2; abundance: -; d_gene: -; v_gene: TRBV3-1/TRBV3-2; CDR3nt: TGTGCCAGCAGCCAAGATGTAGGCAGACCTGGAGGCTACACCTTC; CDR3aa: CASSQDVGRPGGYTF
j_gene: TRBJ2-7; abundance: once; d_gene: -; v_gene: TRBV12-3/TRBV12-4; CDR3nt: TGTGCCAGCTCGTTCAGTTCCGGGTACGAGCAGTACTTC; CDR3aa: CASSFSSGYEQYF
j_gene: TRBJ2-2; abundance: -; d_gene: TRBD2; v_gene: TRBV7-6; CDR3nt: TGTGCCAGCAGTCAAACCGGGACTAGCCTGAGAGACACCGGGGAGCTGTTTTTT; CDR3aa: CASSQTGTSLRDTGELFF
j_gene: TRBJ2-2; abundance: -; d_gene: -; v_gene: TRBV5-1; CDR3nt: TGCGCCAGCAGCTTGAGGGCAGACAACACCGGGGAGCTGTTTTTT; CDR3aa: CASSLRADNTGELFF